This T cell receptor (beta chain) was found in a study of cytomegalovirus exposure and HLA in healthy donors (dated by TCRdb to about 2017). As for the study more broadly: An earlier analysis of under 600 of the donors reported about 290 Gb of sequence data and 100 million to 130 million unique TCR beta sequences from about 180 million T cells. Among a few hundred genotyped donors of the cohort, an average of about 240,000 unique TCR beta nucleotide sequences were sequenced per donor, roughly a sixth of them non-productive. High-throughput TCR immunosequencing, statistical association of individual TCRs with disease status, and machine learning were combined to predict cytomegalovirus infection status. Of the roughly 420 genotyped donors, 75% to 85% were placed in the genetic ancestry cluster associated with self-reported Caucasian donors. The study used immunosequencing to profile the T cell repertoires of hundreds of subjects and linked those repertoires to cytomegalovirus serostatus. In addition to the first cohort of 650 to 750 subjects, a separate validation cohort of approximately 120 different subjects was used. A later analysis re-examined previously published TCR beta repertoires from hundreds of donors and added high-resolution HLA genotyping to investigate patterns of TCR occurrence. HLA typing covered class I and class II loci at four-digit resolution. An earlier analysis of around 580 of the donors used high-throughput TCR beta sequencing to judge whether each TCR beta V gene segment behaved as functional or pseudogenic. Typing coverage varied by locus: about 620-640 donors for A, B, C, DRB1 and DQB1; some 520 for DQA1; about 600 for DPA1; roughly 470 for DPB1. Roughly 320 gigabases of sequencing data and 70 million to 95 million unique TCR sequences made up an early release that covered over 550 HLA-typed donors. Alongside the repertoire data, information on donor age, sex, ethnicity and CMV serostatus was compiled. The study aimed to test whether signatures of past pathogen exposure could be identified by cataloging public T cell receptors. Every repertoire in the discovery cohort had been generated on one and the same sequencing platform. Genome-wide SNP genotypes for about 55% of the 666 donors were used in a later genetic analysis, which treated that subset as a discovery cohort. The later analysis used no new phenotypic data to find candidate immune exposures, relying instead on TCR beta sequences and their occurrence across donors. Four or five DR-DQ haplotypes were handled as single units for association and clustering, since linkage in the cohort was strong. What the research found in general, with its limitations: In an earlier analysis of some 550 of the donors, most TCR beta V segments were observed in productive rearrangements about 90% or about 30% of the time, broadly matching IMGT annotations. Because HLA typing was missing for some donors at each locus, association tests included only the typed subset. Across donors, most TCR sequences were observed very rarely, whereas some public TCRs were present in many individuals. A later genetic analysis reported fewer N-insertions in productive TCRs among donors in an Asian-associated ancestry cluster than the approximately 670-donor mean. According to a later analysis, TCR association rates differed among HLA loci, with DRB1 alleles showing the most associated TCRs and HLA-C alleles showing the fewest. In vitro tests confirmed that a few of the cytomegalovirus-associated TCR beta chains recognize cytomegalovirus antigens. The sequencing pipeline was judged likely to have produced a cluster of highly shared sequence variants as a technical artifact. Cytomegalovirus status was reported to be diagnosed by the classifier with high specificity and sensitivity in both the original and validation cohorts. A further reported finding was that TCR beta sequences accurately predicted the HLA-A and HLA-B alleles for most subjects in the first cohort. Because counts were too low, some 17 rarely observed V segments, including chromosome 9 orphons, were excluded from the earlier analysis of fewer than 650 of the donors. A later analysis found that most CMV-associated TCR beta chains appeared HLA-restricted, with HLA associations seemingly driven largely by CMV exposure. Linkage disequilibrium might explain the correlated functional status among segregating V segments, but an unknown experimental factor could not be ruled out. Compared with equally common non-associated chains, HLA-associated TCR beta chains in a later analysis were more clonally expanded and had lower generation probabilities. The presence/absence analyses assumed that sequencing depth was roughly uniform across donors, and that assumption may not be true. In this cohort, only TCR beta chains were sequenced, and detectable features were limited by the absence of alpha or paired-chain data. The authors suggested that the approach could potentially be extended to other disease states and immunological phenotypes. A later analysis reported that several top co-occurrence clusters appeared linked to parvovirus B19, influenza, CMV and Epstein-Barr virus. When HLA alleles, especially DR and DQ, strongly co-occurred, TCR associations were difficult to assign to individual alleles. The 87-base-pair reads could not distinguish some IMGT-functional V segments, including TRBV6-2 and TRBV6-3, so those segments were excluded. The study gave a list of about 160 TCR beta chains associated with cytomegalovirus. A later genetic analysis associated a missense DCLRE1C variant with V-gene and J-gene trimming of TCR beta chains, and an independent cohort replicated the association. A later analysis associated approximately 17,000 TCR beta sequences with specific HLA alleles at a false discovery rate of 0.05. CMV serostatus was the only immune exposure information available for the cohort.

With respect to this clone: Its binding antigen is unknown. It has no much larger one-base neighbor in the sample; base qualities were not kept.

The library came from the immunoSEQ multiplex PCR assay. The multiplex PCR relied on a mix of 60 forward primers for TCR Vbeta segments and 13 reverse primers for TCR Jbeta segments. A multiplex PCR assay on genomic DNA amplified the CDR3 region of rearranged TCR beta genes. The amplified TCR beta libraries were sequenced on the Illumina HiSeq System as 87-base-pair reads. The published analysis was carried out like this. Across the 640 or so repertoires, a later analysis counted about 81 million unique TCR beta chains, roughly 11 million of which were shared by at least two donors. To remove PCR and sequencing errors, raw reads were error-corrected and collapsed into unique sequences using a nearest-neighbor algorithm that merged closely related sequences. V, D and J gene segments were assigned by aligning CDR3 sequences to IMGT reference sequences. Each retained sequence needed at least a six-nucleotide match to both a V gene segment and a J gene segment. Rearrangements were classified as productive when the CDR3 lacked stop codons and remained in frame with V and J, and all other rearrangements were classified as non-productive. CDR3 was defined by IMGT convention, running from the second conserved V-encoded cysteine to the conserved J-encoded phenylalanine. Sequences without an unambiguous match to a single V gene segment were excluded from the earlier analysis of about 630 of the donors. In an earlier analysis of approximately 500 of the donors, a V segment was called functional when productive rearrangements were above 56.7%, and segregating when the standard deviation between donors exceeded 5%. A statistical classification framework was built to diagnose cytomegalovirus status from the catalog of TCR beta chain sequences. V and J gene assignment, in a later analysis, came from comparing TCR nucleotide sequences with IMGT/GENE-DB human TR gene sequences. A later analysis assigned CDR3 sequences and most-parsimonious VDJ recombination scenarios with the TCRdist pipeline. In a later analysis, each TCR beta chain was defined by its CDR3 amino acid sequence together with its V-gene family, and reads without a unique V-gene family were excluded. In a later analysis, around 650 highly shared, low-generation-probability nucleotide sequences were removed to address suspected cross-contamination and a sequencing artifact. In a later analysis, a clonal expansion index was calculated for each public chain from normalized within-repertoire ranks of inferred template counts. A later analysis computed generation probabilities with a VDJ recombination model fitted to out-of-frame rearrangements, and checked the results against IGoR. In a later analysis, hypergeometric tests were used to score TCR-TCR, TCR-HLA and TCR-CMV co-occurrence, with a repertoire-size bias correction applied to TCR pairs. To estimate false discovery rates, a later analysis permuted the HLA or CMV assignments 20 times. A later analysis grouped co-occurring TCRs with DBSCAN, adding TCRdist sequence similarity when clustering within HLA-allele-positive subsets. Repertoires with fewer than 30,000 or more than 120,000 public chains, plus five repertoires with anomalous nucleotide sharing, were excluded from co-occurrence clustering. As stored in TCRdb, this immuneACCESS dataset retains in-frame rearrangements with V and J assigned. A fraction of the clones does not appear; measured against another copy, unresolved V genes explain less than half of the discrepancy, and the remainder lacks a known reason. Clonal size and the V and J genes are those of that table, whereas D and trimming came from the DNA. For this sample the table gives around 150,000 clones, of which about 72% were detected only once. More than 1.3% of the sample comes from the top ten.

The germline ends are 10 bases apart after V is trimmed by 4 bases and J by 2 bases. CDR1 and CDR2 (SGHRS, YFSETQ) derive from the germline V gene. The CDR3, from cysteine to phenylalanine, totals 14 residues. Kept here is only the CDR3 DNA, which spans 42 bases and is read in frame from base 1. The cohort consisted of 600 to 750 healthy bone marrow donors. Cohort members were all nominally healthy when sampled, although unrecorded immune exposures were likely present. The donor was CMV seronegative and belonged to the group of 350 to 400 seronegative cohort members. A peripheral blood sample was collected from each donor, and TCR beta sequencing was performed on peripheral blood mononuclear cells. Genomic DNA was extracted from the blood cell samples with the Qiagen DNeasy Blood Extraction Kit.

The clonotype originates from a male donor in good health and CMV-seronegative. The V and J genes are TRBV5-1 and TRBJ1-3, with a tentative D gene TRBD1 over 5 matching bases. The sample comprised PBMCs. The DNA is as follows: TGCGCCAGCAGCCCCGGGGGTCCTGGAAACACCATATATTTT. Translated, it gives CASSPGGPGNTIYF.